What follows are 28 T cell receptor beta chains derived from one specimen sequenced in a study of identical twins. A single record per CDR3 protein comes from TCRdb applying MiXCR to the 5' RACE reads. The table has some 1,700,000 distinct CDR3 sequences, around a third seen once; the top ten hold 0.25% to 0.3%. The sample consisted of cord blood. These receptor sequences come from a newborn girl in good health.

The gene calls are TRBV19 and TRBJ2-7; D gene uncertain. CDR1 and CDR2 from the germline V gene are LNHDA and SQIVND (reference sequence). The CDR3 length is 14 residues. V dropped 6 bases and J dropped 4 bases, with 16 bases sitting between them. The CDR3 sequence is CASRRTAQIYEQYF. Written as DNA, the CDR3 is TGTGCCAGTAGGCGGACGGCCCAAATTTACGAGCAGTACTTC.

The rearrangement links TRBV4-1 to TRBJ2-1, with 9 bases matching TRBD2. J gave up 0 bases and V 2 bases, and 11 bases lay outside the gene matches. Germline V gene lookup returns CDR1 MGHRA and CDR2 YSYEKL. The CDR3 has 19 residues. DNA of the CDR3: TGCGCCAGCAGCCAAATCTCCTCGGCGGGGGGGACCTCCTACAATGAGCAGTTCTTC. Protein: CASSQISSAGGTSYNEQFF.

The V call is TRBV20-1, the J call TRBJ2-1, with 8 bases identical to TRBD2. Germline CDR1 and CDR2: DFQATT and SNEGSKA (reference sequence). V lost 0 bases and J lost 4; bases outside the gene matches: 5. The CDR3 sequence is 15 residues long. CDR3 protein: CSARDLERGYNEQFF. CDR3 DNA: TGCAGTGCTAGAGATCTAGAGCGGGGGTACAATGAGCAGTTCTTC.

This chain connects TRBV20-1 to TRBJ1-1, with a possible D match to TRBD1 (5 bases). Germline-derived CDR1 and CDR2 are DFQATT and SNEGSKA (reference sequence). This CDR3 region has 15 residues. V shed 0 bases and J shed 0 bases, with 11 bases lying between them. CDR3 sequence: CSARDPTELNTEAFF. The CDR3 bases are TGCAGTGCTAGAGATCCGACAGAGCTGAACACTGAAGCTTTCTTT.

This clonotype was picked up many times. The rearrangement links TRBV4-2 to TRBJ2-7; D remains ambiguous. The CDR3 covers 15 residues. Trimming stripped 0 bases from V and 3 bases from J, with 12 bases between. Germline CDR1 reads LGHNA; CDR2 reads YNFKEQ. CDR3 sequence reads: CASSQDQDRYYEQYF. The CDR3 DNA reads TGTGCCAGCAGCCAAGATCAGGACCGCTACTACGAGCAGTACTTC.

CDR3 bases: TGTGCCAGTAGTACGGGACACCCTTGGGGCACTGAAGCTTTCTTT. Translation: CASSTGHPWGTEAFF. V and J are TRBV19 and TRBJ1-1, with D tentatively TRBD1 (6 bases). The CDR3 length is 15 residues. Germline values: CDR1 LNHDA, CDR2 SQIVND (reference sequence). The germline V and J ends were trimmed by 4 bases and 4 bases, with 16 bases remaining between them.

The CDR3 DNA sequence: TGTGCCAGCAGCTTAGCGGGGACAGGGGCAAAATATGAGCAGTTCTTC. Translated: CASSLAGTGAKYEQFF. The chain joins TRBV7-2 to TRBJ2-1; 10 bases agree with TRBD1. This CDR3 comprises 16 residues. Germline CDR1 reads SGHTA; CDR2 reads FQGNSA. Losses at the gene ends were 0 bases for V and 8 bases for J; bases not matched to a gene: 7.

CDR3 loop: CASGLRRADTQYF. The CDR3 DNA is TGTGCTAGTGGTTTGAGGAGGGCGGATACGCAGTATTTT. This chain joins TRBV12-5 and TRBJ2-3; a possible D gene is TRBD2 (6 bases). Trimming removed 2 bases from V and 6 bases from J, with 9 bases in between. The CDR3 covers 13 residues. The germline gives CDR1 LGHNT, CDR2 FRNRAP.

The chain is built from TRBV5-4 and TRBJ2-3; D possibly corresponds to TRBD1 (6 bases). Trimming removed 4 bases at V and 7 bases at J, with 19 bases between. CDR3 length: 15 amino acids. CDR1 SGHNT and CDR2 YYREEE come from the germline V gene (reference sequence). The CDR3 region is CASSDNRAPGYTQYF. In nucleotides, the CDR3 is TGTGCCAGCAGCGATAACAGGGCCCCGGGATATACGCAGTATTTT.

In this sample, this clonotype turned up once. The chain joins TRBV12-3 or TRBV12-4 to TRBJ2-1; 11 nucleotides agree with TRBD2. With V trimmed by 3 bases and J by 2 bases, 6 bases remained unmatched. CDR3 length: 17 amino acids. CDR3 coding DNA: TGTGCCAGCAGTTTCCCCCCACTAGCGGGGGCCTACAATGAGCAGTTCTTC. Protein: CASSFPPLAGAYNEQFF.

This clonotype was detected only a few times. The chain combines TRBV6-5 with TRBJ2-7; D might be TRBD1 (6 bases). The CDR3 length is 14 residues. From germline, CDR1 is MNHEY and CDR2 SVGAGI. The V end lost 6 bases, the J end lost 3 bases, and 15 bases lay between the germline ends. CDR3 in DNA: TGTGCCAGCAGCACCTCCTCGACAGGCTACGAGCAGTACTTC. Translated: CASSTSSTGYEQYF.

For this clonotype: This sequence may be a read error, since a much larger clone differs from it by one base. V and J are TRBV27 and TRBJ1-2; possible D gene TRBD1, 5 bases. Germline CDR1 reads MNHEY; CDR2 reads SMNVEV (reference sequence). The CDR3 loop spans 15 amino acids. The CDR3 nucleotides read TGTGCCAGCAGTACCCGACAGCCAGCTAACTATAGCTACACCTTC. Its protein is CASSTRQPANYSYTF.

This clonotype was found a few times. The V call is TRBV27, the J call TRBJ2-7; 7 positions agree with TRBD2. The length of the CDR3 is 14 residues. J lost 6 bases, V lost 3 bases, and 8 bases had no gene match. Germline loops: CDR1 MNHEY, CDR2 SMNVEV (reference sequence). CDR3: CASSFGGGRVEQYF. The CDR3 DNA reads TGTGCCAGCAGTTTTGGCGGGGGTCGCGTCGAGCAGTACTTC.

The chain recombines TRBV7-9 with TRBJ1-6, with TRBD1 as a possible D gene (6 bases). CDR3 length equals 15 residues. In germline, CDR1 is SEHNR, CDR2 FQNEAQ (reference sequence). V lost 5 bases and J lost 8, with 16 bases in between. Here the CDR3 DNA reads TGTGCCAGCAGCCCGAGGGGGTTGGAAGATTCACCCCTCCACTTT. It specifies CASSPRGLEDSPLHF.

V is TRBV28 and J is TRBJ2-7; TRBD2 matches at 9 bases. V dropped 5 bases and J dropped 2; count of bases not matched to a gene: 13. CDR3 size: 17 residues. Germline CDR1 and CDR2: MDHEN and SYDVKM. The CDR3 region is CASSPQRLAEKPYEQYF. The DNA of the CDR3 is TGTGCCAGCAGTCCTCAGAGACTAGCGGAAAAGCCCTACGAGCAGTACTTC.

The chain recombines TRBV5-6 with TRBJ2-7, with a tentative D call TRBD1 (6 bases). This CDR3 has 16 amino acids. Germline-derived CDR1 and CDR2 are SGHDT and YYEEEE. The ends were cut back, 2 bases at V and 4 bases at J, with 19 bases in the middle. The CDR3 loop reads CASSFGFDRLEYEQYF. CDR3 nucleotides: TGTGCCAGCAGCTTCGGTTTTGACAGGCTAGAGTACGAGCAGTACTTC.

V usage is TRBV20-1 and J usage is TRBJ2-5, with a tentative D call TRBD2 (6 bases). The germline CDR1 and CDR2 sequences are DFQATT and SNEGSKA (reference sequence). This CDR3 is built from 14 residues. Written as DNA, the CDR3 is TGCAGCCTCACCGGTGGAGGGTACACAGATACGCAGTACTTC. Its translation: CSLTGGGYTDTQYF.

This clonotype showed up many times. The chain combines TRBV5-1 with TRBJ2-7; a weak D match, TRBD2 (6 bases). The J call may be in error: the DNA end matches TRBJ2-5 better. CDR1 is SGHRS, CDR2 YFSETQ, per germline. This CDR3 has 16 amino acids. The CDR3 bases are TGCGCCAGCAGCTTGAGGCGACTAGAGGCGCGGGAGACCCAGTACTTC. Translating it yields CASSLRRLEARETQYF.

This chain joins TRBV7-9 and TRBJ2-3, with 8 bases fitting TRBD1. CDR1 is SEHNR and CDR2 is FQNEAQ in the germline V gene (reference sequence). This CDR3 is 15 amino acids long. The V gene end was trimmed by 5 bases and the J gene end by 2 bases; junction bases not matched to a gene: 6. The CDR3 DNA is TGTGCCAGCAGCATCCGACAGGGGCCCACAGATACGCAGTATTTT. This codes for CASSIRQGPTDTQYF. The whole variable domain, filled in from reference TRBV7-9 and TRBJ2-3, reads DTGVSQNPRHKITKRGQNVTFRCDPISEHNRLYWYRQTLGQGPEFLTYFQNEAQLEKSRLLSDRFSAERPKGSFSTLEIQRTEQGDSAMYLCASSIRQGPTDTQYFGPGTRLTVL.

This clonotype was detected a few times. The rearrangement uses TRBV3-1 and TRBJ2-2, with D possibly TRBD1 on 6 matching bases. Per the germline V gene, CDR1 is LGHDT and CDR2 is YNNKEL (reference sequence). This CDR3 has 15 amino acids. Trimming took 1 base from V and 5 from J, leaving 11 bases between them. This CDR3 is CASSQGTVQTGELFF. The DNA of the CDR3 is TGTGCCAGCAGCCAAGGGACAGTTCAAACCGGGGAGCTGTTTTTT. Full variable domain (remainder filled in from reference TRBV3-1 and TRBJ2-2): DTAVSQTPKYLVTQMGNDKSIKCEQNLGHDTMYWYKQDSKKFLKIMFSYNNKELIINETVPNRFSPKSPDKAHLNLHINSLELGDSAVYFCASSQGTVQTGELFFGEGSRLTVL.

The rearrangement uses TRBV28 and TRBJ2-7; D might be TRBD2 (5 bases). Trimming cost V 7 bases and J 2 bases, with 15 bases left between them. Germline V gene data show CDR1 as MDHEN and CDR2 as SYDVKM. There are 14 residues in the CDR3. As DNA, the CDR3 is TGTGCCAGCATGGCGGGTTATGAACCCTACGAGCAGTACTTC. This sequence encodes CASMAGYEPYEQYF.

The chain combines TRBV28 with TRBJ1-5; weak D call: TRBD1 (5 bases). Germline lookup yields CDR1 MDHEN and CDR2 SYDVKM. This CDR3 spans 15 amino acids. V was cut by 2 bases and J by 9 bases, with 17 bases left in between. CDR3 loop: CASSLQGTGKWPQHF. In DNA form, the CDR3 reads TGTGCCAGCAGTTTACAAGGGACCGGGAAGTGGCCCCAGCATTTT.

The V gene is TRBV4-1, the J gene TRBJ2-1, with D maybe TRBD2 (6 bases). The CDR3 is 17 residues long. Germline V CDR1 and CDR2: MGHRA, YSYEKL. Trimming took 0 bases from V and 12 from J, leaving 24 bases between them. CDR3 residues: CASSQDRVASARGVQFF. CDR3 DNA sequence: TGCGCCAGCAGCCAAGATCGTGTGGCTAGCGCAAGGGGTGTGCAGTTCTTC.

The chain couples TRBV10-3 to TRBJ2-2, with 7 bases identical to TRBD1. The germline V gene encodes CDR1 ENHRY and CDR2 SYGVKD. The CDR3 runs to 17 residues. J was trimmed by 3 bases and V by 0 bases; bases with no gene match: 7. As DNA, the CDR3 is TGTGCCATCAGTGAGTCCAACAGGGGAACAGACACCGGGGAGCTGTTTTTT. Translated: CAISESNRGTDTGELFF.

This clonotype came up a few times. The rearrangement joins TRBV6-6 to TRBJ1-4; unclear D gene. Germline lookup yields CDR1 MNHNY and CDR2 SVGAGI (reference sequence). The CDR3 runs to 14 residues. V gave up 6 bases and J gave up 4 bases, with 12 bases separating them. The CDR3 sequence is CASSLEPVNEKLFF. CDR3 sequence (DNA): TGTGCCAGCAGCTTGGAGCCGGTTAATGAAAAACTGTTTTTT.

This chain connects TRBV29-1 to TRBJ2-7; D is unclear. Germline CDR1 reads SQVTM; CDR2 reads ANQGSEA. The ends were cut back, 3 bases at V and 4 bases at J, with 13 bases in the middle. This CDR3 has 13 amino acids. The DNA for the CDR3 is TGCAGCGTTGAGGGCCCGAGGTCGTACGAGCAGTACTTC. It yields the protein CSVEGPRSYEQYF.

Points on this clonotype: A junction boundary mismatches the germline segment, possibly from a read error. The chain joins TRBV2 to TRBJ1-5; D is ambiguous. This CDR3 is 13 amino acids long. Germline V CDR1 and CDR2: SNHLY, FYNNEI. CDR3 residues: CASRPDGNQLQHF. The CDR3 DNA sequence: TGTGCCAGCAGACCCGACGGCAATCAGCTCCAGCATTTT.

This sequence joins TRBV20-1 and TRBJ2-2, with 11 bases identical to TRBD2. The CDR3 spans 13 residues. Germline trimming cut 6 bases from V and 6 bases from J; bases unmatched to any gene: 3. Per germline, CDR1 DFQATT and CDR2 SNEGSKA (reference sequence). The CDR3 DNA reads TGCAGTGCAGTACTAGCGGGAGCCGGGGAGCTGTTTTTT. This encodes CSAVLAGAGELFF.